This T cell receptor beta chain was sequenced for a study of cytomegalovirus exposure and HLA in healthy donors (TCRdb year 2017). As for the study more broadly: In an earlier analysis of approximately 640 of the donors, 250 to 350 Gb of sequence data and about 110 million unique TCR beta sequences from approximately 180 million T cells were reported. Donor age, sex, ethnicity and CMV serostatus were compiled alongside the repertoire data. The number of donors typed differed by locus, with 629-630 for A, B, C, DRB1 and DQB1, around 500 for DQA1, 606 for DPA1, and around 450 for DPB1. HLA typing covered class I and class II loci at four-digit resolution. Among a few hundred genotyped donors of the cohort, an average of approximately 230,000 unique TCR beta nucleotide sequences were sequenced per donor, about a sixth of them non-productive. Approximately 300 gigabases of sequencing data and around 87 million unique TCR sequences were included in an early release covering 550 to 650 HLA-typed donors. All discovery cohort repertoires had been generated on a single sequencing platform. To study patterns of TCR occurrence, a later analysis re-analyzed previously published TCR beta repertoires from 650 to 750 donors and added high-resolution HLA genotyping. The T cell repertoires of 666 subjects were profiled by immunosequencing and related to cytomegalovirus serostatus. The study aimed to test whether signatures of past pathogen exposure could be identified by cataloging public T cell receptors. To decide whether each TCR beta V gene segment behaved as functional or pseudogenic, an earlier analysis of some 600 of the donors relied on high-throughput TCR beta sequencing. In a later genetic analysis, genome-wide SNP genotypes for about 65% of the roughly 700 donors were used, and that subset was treated as a discovery cohort. Among the approximately 400 genotyped donors, approximately 76% belonged to the genetic ancestry cluster associated with self-reported Caucasian donors. To predict cytomegalovirus infection status, the study combined high-throughput TCR immunosequencing, statistical association of individual TCRs with disease status, and machine learning. About five DR-DQ haplotypes were handled as single units for association and clustering because linkage in the cohort was strong. Rather than using new phenotypic data, the later analysis identified candidate immune exposures from TCR beta sequences and from how often those sequences occurred across donors. Along with the roughly 670-subject first cohort, a separate validation cohort of over a hundred different subjects was used.

In this sample, this clone turned up once. The antigen it recognizes is unknown. The sample holds no much larger clone one base away, and base qualities are not on file. The cohort comprised around 690 healthy bone marrow donors. All cohort members were sampled while nominally healthy, although unrecorded immune exposures were likely present. The donor tested CMV seropositive and was one of the 289 seropositive cohort members. Each donor provided a peripheral blood sample, and peripheral blood mononuclear cells were used for TCR beta sequencing. Genomic DNA was extracted from the blood cell samples with the Qiagen DNeasy Blood Extraction Kit. What the work shows at the level of the full study, not this receptor alone: In a later analysis, the rate of TCR association differed among HLA loci, with DRB1 alleles having the most associated TCRs and HLA-C alleles having the fewest. In a later genetic analysis, a missense DCLRE1C variant was associated with V-gene and J-gene trimming of TCR beta chains, and the association was replicated in an independent cohort. According to a later analysis, most CMV-associated TCR beta chains appeared to be HLA-restricted, and the HLA associations seemed to be driven largely by CMV exposure. Compared with equally common non-associated chains, HLA-associated TCR beta chains in a later analysis were more clonally expanded and had lower generation probabilities. In a later analysis, some 17,000 TCR beta sequences were associated with specific HLA alleles at a false discovery rate of 0.05. Linkage disequilibrium might explain the correlated functional status among segregating V segments, but an unknown experimental factor could not be ruled out. The 87-base-pair reads could not distinguish some IMGT-functional V segments, including TRBV6-2 and TRBV6-3, so those segments were excluded. The classifier was reported to diagnose cytomegalovirus status with high specificity and sensitivity in both the original and validation cohorts. A few of the identified cytomegalovirus-associated TCR beta chains were confirmed in vitro to be specific for cytomegalovirus antigens. This cohort had only TCR beta chains sequenced, and the lack of alpha or paired-chain data limited which features could be detected. It was suggested by the authors that the approach could potentially be generalized to other disease states and immunological phenotypes. The earlier analysis of 587 of the donors excluded roughly 17 rarely observed V segments, including chromosome 9 orphons, because counts were too low. Most TCR sequences were observed very rarely across donors, whereas some public TCRs were present in many individuals. When HLA alleles, especially DR and DQ, strongly co-occurred, TCR associations were difficult to assign to individual alleles. According to a later analysis, parvovirus B19, influenza, CMV and Epstein-Barr virus appeared linked to several top co-occurrence clusters. Immune exposure information for the cohort was limited to CMV serostatus. The study listed approximately 150 TCR beta chains as associated with cytomegalovirus. Because HLA typing was missing for some donors at each locus, association tests included only the typed subset. In an earlier analysis of more than 450 of the donors, most TCR beta V segments were observed in productive rearrangements about 90% or about 30% of the time, broadly matching IMGT annotations. A later genetic analysis reported fewer N-insertions in productive TCRs among donors in an Asian-associated ancestry cluster than the approximately 670-donor mean. Presence/absence analyses assumed roughly uniform sequencing depth across donors, an assumption that may not hold. A cluster of highly shared sequence variants was judged likely to represent a technical artifact of the sequencing pipeline. A further reported finding was that TCR beta sequences accurately predicted the HLA-A and HLA-B alleles for most subjects in the first cohort.

Library preparation was by the immunoSEQ multiplex PCR assay. For the multiplex PCR, a mixture combining 60 forward primers for TCR Vbeta segments and 13 reverse primers for TCR Jbeta segments was used. The CDR3 region of rearranged TCR beta genes was amplified from genomic DNA with a multiplex PCR assay. The amplified TCR beta libraries were sequenced on the Illumina HiSeq System as 87-base-pair reads. Concerning the study's data processing: In a later analysis, roughly 80 million unique TCR beta chains were counted across the 500 to 850 repertoires, and roughly 10 million of these chains were shared by at least two donors. A nearest-neighbor algorithm error-corrected the raw reads and collapsed the reads into unique sequences, merging closely related sequences to remove PCR and sequencing errors. V, D and J gene segments were assigned by aligning CDR3 sequences to IMGT reference sequences. For a sequence to be retained, a match of at least six nucleotides to both a V gene segment and a J gene segment was required. Rearrangements were classified as productive when the CDR3 lacked stop codons and remained in frame with V and J, and all other rearrangements were classified as non-productive. CDR3 was defined by IMGT convention, running from the second conserved V-encoded cysteine to the conserved J-encoded phenylalanine. In an earlier analysis of more than 550 of the donors, sequences lacking an unambiguous match to a single V gene segment were excluded. An earlier analysis of 550 to 650 of the donors classified V segments as functional when productive rearrangements were above 56.7% and as segregating when the standard deviation between donors was above 5%. To diagnose cytomegalovirus status from the catalog of TCR beta chain sequences, a statistical classification framework was built. A later analysis assigned V and J genes by comparing TCR nucleotide sequences with IMGT/GENE-DB human TR gene sequences. The TCRdist pipeline was used in a later analysis to assign CDR3 sequences and most-parsimonious VDJ recombination scenarios. In a later analysis, each TCR beta chain was defined by its CDR3 amino acid sequence together with its V-gene family, and reads lacking a unique V-gene family were excluded. A later analysis removed 500 to 600 highly shared, low-generation-probability nucleotide sequences to deal with suspected cross-contamination and a sequencing artifact. For each public chain, a later analysis derived a clonal expansion index from normalized ranks of inferred template counts within each repertoire. In a later analysis, generation probabilities were computed with a VDJ recombination model fitted to out-of-frame rearrangements, and the resulting probabilities were checked against IGoR. A later analysis scored TCR-TCR, TCR-HLA and TCR-CMV co-occurrence with hypergeometric tests, applying a repertoire-size bias correction to TCR pairs. A later analysis estimated false discovery rates by permuting HLA or CMV assignments 20 times. In a later analysis, co-occurring TCRs were grouped using DBSCAN, with TCRdist sequence similarity added in when clustering inside HLA-allele-positive subsets. For co-occurrence clustering, repertoires with fewer than 30,000 or more than 120,000 public chains were excluded, along with roughly five repertoires with anomalous nucleotide sharing. The immuneACCESS repertoire file appears here via TCRdb, limited to in-frame rearrangements. These files lack a portion of the clones; in checked studies, under half of the deficit traces to unresolved V genes, and the cause of the others is not known. The V and J calls and clone size are taken from that table; D and trimming were inferred from the DNA. The sample table holds approximately 190,000 clones, of which 60% to 80% were seen once. The ten largest clones represent over 2% of the sample.

Trimming costs V 5 bases and J 0 bases, and their ends lie 11 bases apart. The germline V gene (reference sequence) provides CDR1 SGHNT and CDR2 YYREEE. The CDR3 contains 15 residues, cysteine and phenylalanine counted. The entry retains the CDR3 DNA only, 45 bases that are in frame from base 1. The sequence was obtained from a woman aged 25 to 39 in good health and CMV-seropositive. Here the chain combines TRBV5-4 and TRBJ2-2, with TRBD1 perhaps the D gene, on 5 matching bases. The sample was PBMCs. Read as DNA, the sequence is TGTGCCAGCAGACCGTCGACAGCGAACACCGGGGAGCTGTTTTTT. Translated, this is CASRPSTANTGELFF.